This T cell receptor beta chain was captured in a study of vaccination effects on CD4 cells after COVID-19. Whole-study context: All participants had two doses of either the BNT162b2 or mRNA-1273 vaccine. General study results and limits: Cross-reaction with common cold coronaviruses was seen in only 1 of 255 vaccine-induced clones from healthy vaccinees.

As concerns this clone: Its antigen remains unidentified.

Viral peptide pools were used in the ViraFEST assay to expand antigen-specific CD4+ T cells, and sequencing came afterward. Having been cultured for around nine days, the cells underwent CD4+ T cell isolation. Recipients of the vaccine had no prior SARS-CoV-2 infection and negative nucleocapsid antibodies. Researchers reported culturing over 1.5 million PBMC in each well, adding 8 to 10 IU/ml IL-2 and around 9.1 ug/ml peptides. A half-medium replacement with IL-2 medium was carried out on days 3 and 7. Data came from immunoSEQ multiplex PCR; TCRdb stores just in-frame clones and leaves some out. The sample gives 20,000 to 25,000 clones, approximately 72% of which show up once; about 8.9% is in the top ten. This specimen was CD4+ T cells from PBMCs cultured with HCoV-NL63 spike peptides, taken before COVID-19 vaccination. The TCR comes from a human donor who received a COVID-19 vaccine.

The CDR3 loop reads CASSQSSGPTDRITDTQYF. As DNA, the CDR3 is TGCGCCAGCAGTCAATCGAGTGGGCCAACGGACAGGATCACAGATACGCAGTATTTT. The chain uses TRBV23-1 and TRBJ2-3, with 7 bases fitting TRBD1. TRBV23-1 is an ORF, and what it does is uncertain. V trimming: 0 bases; J trimming: 2 bases; junction bases outside the gene matches: 14. The CDR3 runs 19 residues.